One and the same sample provided the 9 T cell receptor beta chains below, sequenced in a study of blood T cell repertoires in COVID-19. Repertoires were generated with immunoSEQ multiplex PCR, while TCRdb's copy carries only in-frame clones and drops some. The profile shows some 85,000 clones, about 70% of them singletons. The specimen was peripheral blood. Source of these receptors: a woman older than 75 with active or convalescent COVID-19.

By share, this clone ranks as medium-sized (0.01 to 0.1%). The rearrangement joins TRBV5-1 to TRBJ2-1; 12 bases fit TRBD2. The CDR3 sequence is 15 residues long. Per the germline V gene, CDR1 is SGHRS and CDR2 is YFSETQ. J was trimmed by 4 bases and V by 4 bases; bases with no gene match: 3. Written as DNA, the CDR3 is TGCGCCAGCAGCCGCACTAGCGGGGGGTACAATGAGCAGTTCTTC. Translated, it gives CASSRTSGGYNEQFF.

A single count supports this clone. The chain carries TRBV15 and TRBJ1-2; 8 bases are shared with TRBD1. CDR1 LNHNV and CDR2 YYDKDF come from the germline V gene (reference sequence). Losses at the gene ends were 3 bases for V and 2 bases for J; bases not matched to a gene: 5. This CDR3 region has 15 residues. The CDR3 is CATSRGDRRNYGYTF. DNA of the CDR3: TGTGCCACCAGCAGGGGGGACAGGCGCAACTATGGCTACACCTTC. Full variable domain (remainder filled in from reference TRBV15 and TRBJ1-2): DAMVIQNPRYQVTQFGKPVTLSCSQTLNHNVMYWYQQKSSQAPKLLFHYYDKDFNNEADTPDNFQSRRPNTSFCFLDIRSPGLGDTAMYLCATSRGDRRNYGYTFGSGTRLTVV.

CDR3 amino acids: CASSQPGHLNYGYTF. In nucleotides, the CDR3 is TGCGCCAGCAGCCAGCCTGGACACCTCAACTATGGCTACACCTTC. This chain uses TRBV4-1 with TRBJ1-2, with D perhaps TRBD1 (5 bases). The CDR3 length is 15 residues. Trimming cost V 3 bases and J 2 bases, with 13 bases left between them. Germline V lookup: CDR1 MGHRA, CDR2 YSYEKL.

The chain combines TRBV10-3 with TRBJ1-2; 7 nucleotides line up with TRBD1. The length of the CDR3 is 14 residues. V shed 4 bases and J 6 bases; nucleotides not matched to a gene: 8. Germline lookup yields CDR1 ENHRY and CDR2 SYGVKD. The CDR3 spells CAISVLDRPNGYTF. The CDR3 nucleotides read TGTGCCATCAGTGTATTGGACAGGCCCAATGGCTACACCTTC.

J is TRBJ2-5 and V is TRBV7-2; unclear D gene. Trimming pared 1 base from V and 0 bases from J, leaving 6 bases between. The CDR3 length is 14 residues. CDR1 and CDR2 from the germline V gene are SGHTA and FQGNSA. The CDR3 here is CASSLGAHQETQYF. CDR3 coding DNA: TGTGCCAGCAGCTTAGGGGCACACCAAGAGACCCAGTACTTC.

For this clone: The junction does not match germline at one end; this may be a read error. This sequence joins TRBV7-7 and TRBJ2-3, with 9 bases lining up with TRBD2. The germline V gene encodes CDR1 SSHAT and CDR2 FNYEAQ (reference sequence). CDR3 size: 15 residues. CDR3 sequence: CASSLAGASTDTQYF. As DNA, the CDR3 is TGTGCTAGCAGCTTAGCGGGGGCCAGCACAGATACGCAGTATTTT.

This clone was counted only a few times. This sequence joins TRBV5-4 and TRBJ2-7, with TRBD1 as a possible D gene (5 bases). Per the germline V gene, CDR1 is SGHNT and CDR2 is YYREEE (reference sequence). The CDR3 loop spans 17 amino acids. The germline V and J ends were trimmed by 0 bases and 6 bases, with 22 bases remaining between them. The CDR3 region is CASSLAQSAGLLSEQYF. CDR3 sequence (DNA): TGTGCCAGCAGCTTGGCCCAAAGTGCAGGGCTCCTCTCCGAGCAGTACTTC.

This chain connects TRBV6-5 to TRBJ1-6; 10 positions agree with TRBD1. CDR3 length: 14 amino acids. CDR1 and CDR2 from the germline V gene are MNHEY and SVGAGI. V lost 6 bases and J lost 10; bases outside the gene matches: 6. CDR3 sequence: CASSPTGGMSPLHF. CDR3 DNA sequence: TGTGCCAGCAGCCCGACAGGGGGCATGTCACCCCTCCACTTT.

This clone has only one observation. V is TRBV7-2 and J is TRBJ1-2, with 7 bases matching TRBD1. The CDR3 has 15 residues. Trimming took 5 bases from V and 4 from J; bases not matched to a gene: 10. Germline loops: CDR1 SGHTA, CDR2 FQGNSA. The CDR3 sequence is CASSPQGREGYGYTF. The CDR3 DNA reads TGTGCCAGCAGCCCACAGGGGCGTGAGGGCTATGGCTACACCTTC.